The present T cell receptor beta chain was sequenced within a study of OX40 agonist ivuxolimab in advanced cancers. Whole-study findings and limits: By week 6 at 0.1 to 3.0 mg/kg, blood CD4+ and CD8+ T cells had expanded clonally. Relative to CD4+, CD8+ T cells held more expanded clones on average.

As concerns this clone: The antigen is unknown.

Patients with autoimmune history or systemic immunosuppression were excluded. Sequencing was performed with immunoSEQ multiplex PCR; in TCRdb, only in-frame clones are kept and a portion is missing. The sample holds approximately 19,000 clones; less than 95% are singletons and the top ten take approximately 50%. The CDR3 consists of 14 residues. CDR1 LNHDA and CDR2 SQIVND come from the germline V gene (reference sequence). V trimming: 5 bases; J trimming: 0 bases; junction bases outside the gene matches: 3. The clonotype originates from an adult with an advanced solid tumor such as melanoma, head and neck, liver or kidney cancer. The specimen was CD4+ or CD8+ T cells sorted from blood, collected in a trial of the OX40 agonist ivuxolimab. The chain recombines TRBV19 with TRBJ2-7; 8 nucleotides agree with TRBD2. CDR3 in amino acids: CASSLAGSSYEQYF. DNA of the CDR3: TGTGCCAGTAGTCTAGCGGGTAGCTCCTACGAGCAGTACTTC.